The clone carrying this T cell receptor (beta chain) was detected many times. One entry per CDR3 protein results from TCRdb running MiXCR on the 5' RACE reads. The sample lists about 100,000 distinct CDR3 sequences; 11% were seen once. V gave up 2 bases and J gave up 6 bases, with 11 bases separating them. The CDR3 spans 14 residues. Germline CDR1 is MNHEY and CDR2 is SMNVEV (reference sequence). This record belongs to a study of early T cells in non-severe SARS-CoV-2 infection. Sequencing was carried out using whole blood. The chain uses TRBV27 and TRBJ2-1; D gene uncertain. The receptor comes from an adult who was a healthcare worker with PCR-confirmed SARS-CoV-2 infection or an uninfected control (not recorded which). The DNA of the CDR3 is TGTGCCAGCAGTTTAGGGTCCGCCCTCAATGAGCAGTTCTTC. Translation: CASSLGSALNEQFF.